The clone carrying this T cell receptor beta chain came up a few times. The CDR3 has 16 residues. Germline V gene data show CDR1 as SGHTA and CDR2 as FQGNSA. V lost 1 base and J lost 0; bases outside the gene matches: 3. This entry comes from a study of cytomegalovirus exposure and HLA in healthy donors. In the PCR, 60 Vbeta and 13 Jbeta primers were used. Using immunoSEQ multiplex PCR, the repertoire was profiled, and TCRdb retains in-frame clones only, with some absent. Of some 140,000 clones listed, 76% are singletons. The chain joins TRBV7-2 to TRBJ2-3; 8 positions match TRBD2. This receptor was obtained from a female donor in good health and CMV-seropositive. The sample consisted of PBMCs. The CDR3 region has the DNA TGTGCCAGCAGCTTAGGGACTAGCAAGAGCACAGATACGCAGTATTTT. This sequence encodes CASSLGTSKSTDTQYF.